These 24 T cell receptor beta chains came from one sample sequenced in a study of T cells after posttransplantation cyclophosphamide. Profiling relied on immunoSEQ multiplex PCR, and the TCRdb table lists in-frame clones only, not all of them. The profile shows fewer than 20,000 clones, roughly 80% of them singletons. Methotrexate plus calcineurin inhibitor accompanied controls' myeloablative marrow transplants; sampling was 1 year later. Sequences were derived from PBMCs, sampled 440 to 450 days after allogeneic stem cell transplant with calcineurin inhibitor and methotrexate. These receptors were taken from a male patient aged 25-45 years who received an allogeneic stem cell transplant from an unrelated donor, was CMV-positive, and had acute and chronic GVHD. Some T cells may be transferred from the graft donor.

The rearrangement joins TRBV7-3 to TRBJ1-1; 7 positions agree with TRBD1. The CDR3 is 14 residues long. CDR1 and CDR2 (germline): SGHTA, FQGTGA. V shed 6 bases and J 5 bases; nucleotides not matched to a gene: 9. The CDR3 sequence is CASRSTQGSTEAFF. In DNA, the CDR3 is TGTGCCAGCAGATCAACACAGGGGAGTACTGAAGCTTTCTTT.

This clone was seen a handful of times. This chain connects TRBV5-4 to TRBJ1-1, with D possibly TRBD1 on 5 matching bases. There are 13 residues in the CDR3. The germline V gene has CDR1 SGHNT and CDR2 YYREEE (reference sequence). V shed 1 base and J shed 1 base, with 5 bases lying between them. As DNA, the CDR3 is TGTGCCAGCAGCTTGACAGGGAACACTGAAGCTTTCTTT. Protein sequence: CASSLTGNTEAFF.

The V and J genes are TRBV6-5 and TRBJ2-1; no definite D call. V was shortened by 4 bases and J by 10 bases, with 11 bases between the two germline ends. The CDR3 totals 12 residues. CDR1 and CDR2 (germline): MNHEY, SVGAGI. CDR3 in amino acids: CASSSTLKEQFF. DNA of the CDR3: TGTGCCAGCAGTTCGACATTAAAGGAGCAGTTCTTC.

This rearrangement joins TRBV13 to TRBJ1-2; D gene uncertain. Germline V gives CDR1 PRHDT, CDR2 FYEKMQ (reference sequence). The V end lost 2 bases, the J end lost 8 bases, and 12 bases lay between the germline ends. The CDR3 extends over 13 amino acids. The CDR3 DNA is TGTGCCAGCAGCTTACCGAGCCTACGGGGCTACACCTTC. This sequence encodes CASSLPSLRGYTF. Complete variable domain (other parts from reference TRBV13 and TRBJ1-2): AAGVIQSPRHLIKEKRETATLKCYPIPRHDTVYWYQQGPGQDPQFLISFYEKMQSDKGSIPDRFSAQQFSDYHSELNMSSLELGDSALYFCASSLPSLRGYTFGSGTRLTVV.

The rearrangement links TRBV28 to TRBJ2-3; tentatively, D is TRBD1 (6 bases). The CDR3 totals 14 residues. Germline V gene data show CDR1 as MDHEN and CDR2 as SYDVKM. The ends were cut back, 6 bases at V and 2 bases at J, with 12 bases in the middle. This CDR3 reads CASSVSGDTDTQYF. The CDR3 DNA reads TGTGCCAGCAGCGTATCAGGGGACACAGATACGCAGTATTTT.

The chain joins TRBV5-1 to TRBJ2-7; D uncertain. Germline V gives CDR1 SGHRS, CDR2 YFSETQ. The V end was cut by 0 bases, the J end by 2 bases, with 18 bases between. CDR3 length: 17 amino acids. The CDR3 protein is CASSLDFLARITYEQYF. The CDR3, as DNA: TGCGCCAGCAGCTTGGATTTTTTGGCTAGGATCACCTACGAGCAGTACTTC.

The chain couples TRBV5-8 to TRBJ1-2; 7 nucleotides line up with TRBD1. There are 13 residues in the CDR3. Germline values: CDR1 SGHTS, CDR2 YDEGEE. Unmatched junction bases numbered 2, after V lost 2 bases and J lost 4 bases. The DNA of the CDR3 is TGTGCCAGCAGCTTTGGGGACAGCTATGGCTACACCTTC. Residues: CASSFGDSYGYTF. Drawing the rest from reference TRBV5-8 and TRBJ1-2, the complete variable domain is EAGVTQSPTHLIKTRGQQATLRCSPISGHTSVYWYQQALGLGLQFLLWYDEGEERNRGNFPPRFSGRQFPNYSSELNVNALELEDSALYLCASSFGDSYGYTFGSGTRLTVV.

V is TRBV4-1 and J is TRBJ1-5; TRBD1 matches at 10 bases. This CDR3 has 16 amino acids. J was trimmed by 6 bases and V by 4 bases; bases with no gene match: 9. Germline CDR1 and CDR2: MGHRA and YSYEKL. The CDR3 nucleotides read TGCGCCAGCAGCCTCTCCCAGGGGGACAGGGGTCAGCCCCAGCATTTT. The encoded protein is CASSLSQGDRGQPQHF.

This chain links TRBV5-6 with TRBJ1-5, with 9 bases identical to TRBD1. The ends lost 3 bases at V and 4 bases at J; junction bases unmatched: 8. Germline values: CDR1 SGHDT, CDR2 YYEEEE. The CDR3 length is 16 residues. The CDR3 here is CASSSEQGARNQPQHF. In DNA form, the CDR3 reads TGTGCCAGCAGCTCCGAACAGGGGGCTCGGAATCAGCCCCAGCATTTT.

The chain joins TRBV11-1 to TRBJ1-2; 8 positions match TRBD1. The germline CDR1 and CDR2 sequences are SGHAT and FQDESV (reference sequence). V shed 5 bases, J shed 7 bases, and the junction held 9 bases outside the gene matches. The CDR3 is made up of 14 amino acids. For the CDR3, the DNA is TGTGCCAGCAGCCCGGACAGGGATTTGGCTGGCTACACCTTC. It codes for CASSPDRDLAGYTF.

The chain couples TRBV9 to TRBJ2-5; D is undetermined. Germline CDR1 and CDR2: SGDLS and YYNGEE. The CDR3 has 13 residues. Trimming took off 7 bases at V and 5 bases at J, with 15 bases between the two ends. As DNA, the CDR3 is TGTGCCAGCGGTGAGTCGGGTCGGGAGACCCAGTACTTC. This sequence encodes CASGESGRETQYF.

The chain is built from TRBV13 and TRBJ2-5, with 13 bases that match TRBD2. Germline assignment: CDR1 PRHDT and CDR2 FYEKMQ (reference sequence). The CDR3 sequence is 16 residues long. J gave up 3 bases and V 5 bases, and 6 bases lay outside the gene matches. The CDR3 region is CASSQTGLAGEETQYF. The CDR3 region has the DNA TGTGCCAGCAGCCAAACTGGACTAGCGGGAGAAGAGACCCAGTACTTC. The complete variable domain, with remaining parts taken from reference TRBV13 and TRBJ2-5, reads AAGVIQSPRHLIKEKRETATLKCYPIPRHDTVYWYQQGPGQDPQFLISFYEKMQSDKGSIPDRFSAQQFSDYHSELNMSSLELGDSALYFCASSQTGLAGEETQYFGPGTRLLVL.

The rearrangement uses TRBV4-2 and TRBJ2-5, with 10 bases aligning to TRBD2. V shed 4 bases, J shed 2 bases, and the junction held 7 bases outside the gene matches. CDR1 LGHNA and CDR2 YNFKEQ come from the germline V gene. The CDR3 is made up of 16 amino acids. The CDR3 region has the DNA TGTGCCAGCAGCCGCTTGGGGACTAGCGAACAAGAGACCCAGTACTTC. It encodes CASSRLGTSEQETQYF.

The J gene is TRBJ1-1, the V gene TRBV11-1; a weak D match, TRBD1 (6 bases). This CDR3 has 14 residues. V shed 5 bases and J shed 5 bases, with 15 bases lying between them. The germline V gene encodes CDR1 SGHAT and CDR2 FQDESV (reference sequence). CDR3 residues: CASSHQGLRTEAFF. The CDR3 DNA sequence: TGTGCCAGCAGCCACCAGGGGTTACGGACTGAAGCTTTCTTT.

This sequence joins TRBV4-1 and TRBJ2-1; 8 positions agree with TRBD2. CDR3 length: 15 residues. Per germline, CDR1 MGHRA and CDR2 YSYEKL. Losses at the gene ends were 0 bases for V and 8 bases for J; bases not matched to a gene: 6. In nucleotides, the CDR3 is TGCGCCAGCAGCCAAGATCCGGGGGGGCGCTATGAGCAGTTCTTC. Protein: CASSQDPGGRYEQFF.

In its sample, this clone was seen a few times. This chain uses TRBV5-4 with TRBJ2-7; 8 nucleotides line up with TRBD2. CDR1 is SGHNT and CDR2 is YYREEE in the germline V gene (reference sequence). Trimming removed 5 bases from V and 3 bases from J; junction bases left unmatched: 10. This CDR3 is 15 amino acids long. CDR3 sequence: CASSSREGSIYEQYF. The DNA of the CDR3 is TGTGCCAGCAGTAGCCGGGAGGGTTCGATCTACGAGCAGTACTTC.

This clone was observed a single time. The V and J genes are TRBV7-2 and TRBJ2-3; D is unclear. The CDR3 spans 16 residues. In germline, CDR1 is SGHTA, CDR2 FQGNSA. The ends were cut back, 1 base at V and 0 bases at J, with 11 bases in the middle. CDR3 sequence reads: CASSLDGRPSTDTQYF. The CDR3 coding sequence is TGTGCCAGCAGCTTAGATGGGCGTCCTAGCACAGATACGCAGTATTTT.

The rearrangement joins TRBV6-5 to TRBJ1-2, with D possibly TRBD1 on 5 matching bases. The ends were cut back, 5 bases at V and 6 bases at J, with 13 bases in the middle. Germline CDR1 MNHEY, CDR2 SVGAGI. This CDR3 region has 13 residues. CDR3 sequence (DNA): TGTGCCAGCAGTGATGGCAGGGATCATGGCTACACCTTC. Residues: CASSDGRDHGYTF.

V is TRBV5-6 and J is TRBJ1-1; weak D call: TRBD1 (6 bases). The CDR3 covers 15 residues. CDR1 and CDR2 (germline): SGHDT, YYEEEE. The V and J ends lost 4 bases and 3 bases respectively, with 16 bases between them. For the CDR3, the DNA is TGTGCCAGCAGCAGGGTAGGGCAGGGGTACACTGAAGCTTTCTTT. This sequence encodes CASSRVGQGYTEAFF.

The J gene is TRBJ2-1, the V gene TRBV6-5, with D unresolved. CDR1 is MNHEY and CDR2 is SVGAGI in the germline V gene. CDR3 length: 11 amino acids. The ends were cut back, 6 bases at V and 7 bases at J, with 7 bases in the middle. CDR3 sequence: CASSRTNEQFF. CDR3 nucleotides: TGTGCCAGCAGCCGAACTAATGAGCAGTTCTTC.

The chain employs TRBV4-1 and TRBJ2-3, with D perhaps matching TRBD2 (6 bases). The CDR3 runs 14 residues. Germline V gives CDR1 MGHRA, CDR2 YSYEKL. V was clipped by 1 base and J by 3 bases, with 8 bases between them. CDR3 in DNA: TGCGCCAGCAGCCAAGTGGGAGGAACAGATACGCAGTATTTT. Translated: CASSQVGGTDTQYF.

This chain joins TRBV30 and TRBJ2-5; D is unclear. Trimming took off 0 bases at V and 4 bases at J, with 9 bases between the two ends. The CDR3 runs to 13 residues. The germline V gene encodes CDR1 GTSNPN and CDR2 SVGIG (reference sequence). The CDR3 sequence: CAWSVYGRETQYF. As DNA, the CDR3 is TGTGCCTGGAGTGTTTATGGTAGAGAGACCCAGTACTTC.

The chain joins TRBV6-1 to TRBJ1-5; 8 nucleotides align to TRBD1. Trimming at V came to 6 bases and at J to 4 bases, leaving 8 bases not matched to a gene. Per germline, CDR1 MNHNS and CDR2 SASEGT. This CDR3 has 15 amino acids. CDR3 residues: CASRIRQGSNQPQHF. CDR3 coding DNA: TGTGCCAGCAGGATAAGACAGGGGTCGAATCAGCCCCAGCATTTT.

V gene TRBV6-6 combines with J gene TRBJ2-3, with a weak D call TRBD1 (6 bases). The length of the CDR3 is 15 residues. Germline V gene lookup returns CDR1 MNHNY and CDR2 SVGAGI (reference sequence). V gave up 5 bases and J gave up 8 bases, with 20 bases separating them. CDR3 DNA sequence: TGTGCCAGCAGTCTCGACAGGACTCACCATCCTACGCAGTATTTT. Protein: CASSLDRTHHPTQYF.